The 25 T cell receptor beta chains below all came from one sample that was sequenced in a study of OX40 agonist ivuxolimab in advanced cancers. The data were produced by immunoSEQ multiplex PCR, yet TCRdb's version contains in-frame clones alone and is incomplete. Among approximately 82,000 clones, roughly nine tenths were seen once, and the ten largest hold 9% to 10%. The sample in question was CD4+ or CD8+ T cells sorted from blood, obtained in a trial of the OX40 agonist ivuxolimab. These receptors all come from an adult with an advanced solid tumor such as melanoma, head and neck, liver or kidney cancer.

As to this clone: Other DNA sequences in the same sample also yield this CDR3. The rearrangement uses TRBV29-1 and TRBJ2-5; 8 bases match TRBD1. The V gene's germline CDR1 is SQVTM and CDR2 ANQGSEA. This CDR3 contains 15 residues. V gave up 7 bases and J gave up 1 base; unmatched junction bases: 11. The CDR3 DNA reads as TGCAGCGCCACGAGGTTACAGGGGGTCCAAGAGACCCAGTACTTC. Translation: CSATRLQGVQETQYF.

The rearrangement uses TRBV4-2 and TRBJ2-1, with D perhaps TRBD2 (6 bases). V was pared by 1 base and J by 4 bases, with 17 bases between. Germline CDR1 reads LGHNA; CDR2 reads YNFKEQ. This CDR3 region has 17 residues. CDR3 sequence reads: CASSQAALAVDYNEQFF. The CDR3 coding sequence is TGTGCCAGCAGCCAAGCCGCGTTAGCGGTGGATTACAATGAGCAGTTCTTC.

This clone was detected only once. This chain's CDR3 is CASSLGRTSGGSEETQYF. CDR3 sequence (DNA): TGCGCCAGCAGCTTGGGGAGGACTAGCGGGGGATCAGAGGAGACCCAGTACTTC. This chain uses TRBV5-1 with TRBJ2-5; the match to TRBD2 covers 13 bases. The length of the CDR3 is 18 residues. Germline lookup yields CDR1 SGHRS and CDR2 YFSETQ. The ends lost 0 bases at V and 5 bases at J; junction bases unmatched: 10.

The chain uses TRBV18 and TRBJ2-5; the D is unclear. The CDR3 totals 13 residues. The V gene lost 3 bases and the J gene lost 5 bases, with 10 bases spanning the gap. The germline CDR1 and CDR2 sequences are KGHSH and LQKENI. CDR3 residues: CASSPNTVETQYF. The DNA for the CDR3 is TGTGCCAGCTCACCCAATACAGTGGAGACCCAGTACTTC.

CDR3 region: CASSLTPSGRRTDTQYF. In nucleotides, the CDR3 is TGTGCCAGCAGTTTAACCCCCAGCGGCCGGCGCACAGATACGCAGTATTTT. The V and J genes are TRBV11-1 and TRBJ2-3, with a weak D call TRBD2 (5 bases). Trimming stripped 6 bases from V and 1 base from J, with 20 bases between. CDR1 is SGHAT, CDR2 FQDESV, per germline (reference sequence). The CDR3 contains 17 residues.

This chain uses TRBV6-5 with TRBJ1-3, with D unresolved. The V end was cut by 6 bases, the J end by 4 bases, with 7 bases between. The CDR3 spans 12 residues. Germline CDR1 is MNHEY and CDR2 is SVGAGI. In nucleotides, the CDR3 is TGTGCCAGCAGCACCCAGGGAAACACCATATATTTT. Protein product: CASSTQGNTIYF.

The chain has TRBV6-1 and TRBJ2-6; D tentatively reads TRBD1 or TRBD2 (5 bases each). V lost 11 bases and J 1 base, leaving 15 bases between the germline ends. CDR3 length: 15 amino acids. In germline, CDR1 is MNHNS, CDR2 SASEGT. CDR3 loop: CAGWGGLSGANVLTF. The CDR3 bases are TGTGCCGGTTGGGGCGGACTTTCTGGGGCCAACGTCCTGACTTTC.

V usage is TRBV5-1 and J usage is TRBJ1-1; 8 bases agree with TRBD1. Germline CDR1 and CDR2: SGHRS and YFSETQ. J lost 3 bases, V lost 4 bases, and 8 bases had no gene match. There are 15 residues in the CDR3. Here the CDR3 DNA reads TGCGCCAGCAGCGGACAGGGTGGCGGTTACACTGAAGCTTTCTTT. Protein sequence: CASSGQGGGYTEAFF. Filled out from reference TRBV5-1 and TRBJ1-1, the complete variable domain reads KAGVTQTPRYLIKTRGQQVTLSCSPISGHRSVSWYQQTPGQGLQFLFEYFSETQRNKGNFPGRFSGRQFSNSRSEMNVSTLELGDSALYLCASSGQGGGYTEAFFGQGTRLTVV.

The chain uses TRBV10-3 and TRBJ2-2; maybe TRBD1 (6 bases). Looked up from germline, CDR1 is ENHRY and CDR2 is SYGVKD. The V and J ends lost 4 bases and 3 bases respectively, with 15 bases between them. The CDR3 is 16 amino acids. The CDR3 sequence: CAISVSAGTHTGELFF. The CDR3 coding sequence is TGTGCCATCAGTGTGTCGGCAGGGACACACACCGGGGAGCTGTTTTTT.

The rearrangement uses TRBV19 and TRBJ1-2, with 9 bases matching TRBD1. The CDR3 runs 16 residues. Germline V gene lookup returns CDR1 LNHDA and CDR2 SQIVND (reference sequence). Trimming removed 9 bases from V and 2 bases from J; junction bases left unmatched: 13. CDR3 loop: CASLPNTGTGNYGYTF. CDR3 nucleotides: TGTGCCAGCCTACCCAATACCGGGACAGGGAACTATGGCTACACCTTC.

V and J are TRBV5-1 and TRBJ2-1; 7 nucleotides agree with TRBD2. The length of the CDR3 is 16 residues. V was clipped by 7 bases and J by 4 bases; unmatched bases: 14. From germline, CDR1 is SGHRS and CDR2 YFSETQ. For the CDR3, the DNA is TGCGCCAGCTCTCCCCTCCCGGCGGGGGAATACAATGAGCAGTTCTTC. Amino acid sequence: CASSPLPAGEYNEQFF.

The chain has TRBV10-1 and TRBJ2-1; 10 bases align to TRBD2. With 4 bases clipped from V and 6 bases from J, the junction kept 6 bases outside the gene matches. Germline CDR1 and CDR2: WNHNN and SYGVQD (reference sequence). CDR3 length equals 15 residues. Here the CDR3 reads CASSGLAGARNEQFF. The CDR3 bases are TGCGCCAGCAGTGGACTAGCGGGCGCTCGCAATGAGCAGTTCTTC.

The rearrangement uses TRBV6-5 and TRBJ2-1; D gene unclear. The germline V gene encodes CDR1 MNHEY and CDR2 SVGAGI. The CDR3 covers 14 residues. Trimming stripped 4 bases from V and 9 bases from J, with 16 bases between. The CDR3 DNA follows: TGTGCCAGCAGTTCCGACCACACGTTGACTGAGCAGTTCTTC. Its translation: CASSSDHTLTEQFF.

The CDR3 spells CASSRAADWRLPNEQFF. The CDR3 nucleotides read TGTGCCAGCAGTCGCGCGGCGGACTGGCGGCTACCCAATGAGCAGTTCTTC. The chain carries TRBV27 and TRBJ2-1; D is perhaps TRBD2 (5 bases). The CDR3 runs to 17 residues. CDR1 and CDR2 from the germline V gene are MNHEY and SMNVEV (reference sequence). V lost 5 bases and J 6 bases, leaving 23 bases between the germline ends.

The chain uses TRBV18 and TRBJ1-2; tentatively, D is TRBD1 (5 bases). Germline V gives CDR1 KGHSH, CDR2 LQKENI. The ends were cut back, 6 bases at V and 4 bases at J, with 15 bases in the middle. The CDR3 consists of 14 residues. The CDR3 region has the DNA TGTGCCAGCTCCCCGAGGGACTTAAGCTATGGCTACACCTTC. Protein: CASSPRDLSYGYTF.

The chain has TRBV6-5 and TRBJ2-7; 8 bases are a match to TRBD2. The CDR3 runs 13 residues. Germline trimming cut 7 bases from V and 5 bases from J; bases unmatched to any gene: 7. Germline V gene lookup returns CDR1 MNHEY and CDR2 SVGAGI. The chain's CDR3 is CASNLAGTDEQYF. Here the CDR3 DNA reads TGTGCCAGCAACCTAGCGGGTACAGACGAGCAGTACTTC.

The chain links TRBV19 to TRBJ2-1, with TRBD2 matching over 9 bases. The V segment lost 9 bases and the J segment 4 bases; nucleotides outside the gene matches: 7. The germline V gene encodes CDR1 LNHDA and CDR2 SQIVND (reference sequence). The CDR3 spans 14 residues. CDR3 residues: CASTGLARYNEQFF. In DNA form, the CDR3 reads TGTGCCAGCACCGGACTAGCGCGATACAATGAGCAGTTCTTC.

CDR3 protein: CASSLTSGTAYEQYF. The CDR3 DNA is TGTGCCAGCAGCTTGACTAGCGGGACCGCCTACGAGCAGTACTTC. J is TRBJ2-7 and V is TRBV7-2; 11 bases line up with TRBD2. Germline V gene sequence: CDR1 SGHTA, CDR2 FQGNSA. The length of the CDR3 is 15 residues. The ends lost 3 bases at V and 2 bases at J; junction bases unmatched: 3.

The chain carries TRBV5-4 and TRBJ2-3; 7 bases agree with TRBD2. The germline V gene has CDR1 SGHNT and CDR2 YYREEE (reference sequence). This CDR3 has 16 amino acids. V was pared by 1 base and J by 3 bases, with 8 bases of the junction left unmatched. CDR3 region: CASSLRSSGLTDTQYF. DNA for the CDR3: TGTGCCAGCAGCTTGCGTAGTAGCGGGTTGACAGATACGCAGTATTTT.

V and J are TRBV18 and TRBJ1-4; possible D gene TRBD1, 5 bases. CDR1 is KGHSH, CDR2 LQKENI, per germline. This CDR3 region has 14 residues. V was shortened by 3 bases and J by 8 bases, with 13 bases between the two germline ends. As DNA, the CDR3 is TGTGCCAGCTCACCGAGCGGGGGAGGGGAAAAACTGTTTTTT. This gives the protein CASSPSGGGEKLFF. The entire variable domain, with the rest obtained from reference TRBV18 and TRBJ1-4, is as follows: NAGVMQNPRHLVRRRGQEARLRCSPMKGHSHVYWYRQLPEEGLKFMVYLQKENIIDESGMPKERFSAEFPKEGPSILRIQQVVRGDSAAYFCASSPSGGGEKLFFGSGTQLSVL.

The chain is built from TRBV5-1 and TRBJ2-5; D is unclear. Between the trimmed V and J ends, which lost 6 bases and 3 bases, there was a span of 15 bases. The CDR3 is made up of 14 amino acids. Germline CDR1 and CDR2: SGHRS and YFSETQ. The DNA of the CDR3 is TGCGCCAGCACCCTAGAGGCATTTAAAGAGACCCAGTACTTC. Its protein is CASTLEAFKETQYF.

V usage is TRBV5-1 and J usage is TRBJ2-1; 8 bases fit TRBD1. The V gene's germline CDR1 is SGHRS and CDR2 YFSETQ. This CDR3 has 14 amino acids. J was trimmed by 5 bases and V by 4 bases; bases with no gene match: 5. The CDR3 loop is CASSTGTGNNEQFF. The CDR3 bases are TGCGCCAGCAGCACCGGGACAGGCAACAATGAGCAGTTCTTC. The whole variable domain, filled in from reference TRBV5-1 and TRBJ2-1, reads KAGVTQTPRYLIKTRGQQVTLSCSPISGHRSVSWYQQTPGQGLQFLFEYFSETQRNKGNFPGRFSGRQFSNSRSEMNVSTLELGDSALYLCASSTGTGNNEQFFGPGTRLTVL.

The chain uses TRBV18 and TRBJ2-5; 8 nucleotides align to TRBD2. V lost 0 bases and J lost 2; bases outside the gene matches: 8. This CDR3 has 17 amino acids. Per the germline V gene, CDR1 is KGHSH and CDR2 is LQKENI. CDR3 protein: CASSPPGSGRVQETQYF. The CDR3 DNA reads as TGTGCCAGCTCACCACCGGGAAGCGGGAGAGTTCAAGAGACCCAGTACTTC.

In its sample, this clone was seen a few times. The rearrangement joins TRBV7-9 to TRBJ2-2, with D perhaps matching TRBD2 (5 bases). Trimming stripped 5 bases from V and 5 bases from J, with 15 bases between. The CDR3 loop spans 15 amino acids. The germline CDR1 and CDR2 sequences are SEHNR and FQNEAQ (reference sequence). CDR3 region: CASSKQRSGTGELFF. The CDR3 DNA reads TGTGCCAGCAGCAAACAGCGGTCGGGGACCGGGGAGCTGTTTTTT. The full variable domain, rest sourced from reference TRBV7-9 and TRBJ2-2, is DTGVSQNPRHKITKRGQNVTFRCDPISEHNRLYWYRQTLGQGPEFLTYFQNEAQLEKSRLLSDRFSAERPKGSFSTLEIQRTEQGDSAMYLCASSKQRSGTGELFFGEGSRLTVL.

This chain links TRBV6-5 with TRBJ2-2; 7 nucleotides line up with TRBD1. The V gene end was trimmed by 6 bases and the J gene end by 4 bases; junction bases not matched to a gene: 8. This CDR3 spans 15 amino acids. CDR1 is MNHEY, CDR2 SVGAGI, per germline. The CDR3 DNA sequence: TGTGCCAGCAGAAATAACAGGGGTGGCACCGGGGAGCTGTTTTTT. Translated, it gives CASRNNRGGTGELFF.